The next 32 T cell receptor beta chains were all read from a single sample in a study of T-cell memory formation after mild COVID-19. Using its own MiXCR run on the 5' RACE reads, TCRdb lists one record per CDR3 protein. The data hold fewer than 350,000 distinct CDR3 sequences, with under 20% observed a single time. Source material: PBMCs or a T cell subset sorted from them (not recorded which). These receptors were obtained from a man younger than 35 who had mild COVID-19 (a few samples of this study predate the infection). Cell type and time point are not known.

V gene TRBV28 combines with J gene TRBJ1-4; 7 bases fit TRBD1. V trimming: 8 bases; J trimming: 7 bases; junction bases outside the gene matches: 7. The V gene's germline CDR1 is MDHEN and CDR2 SYDVKM. CDR3 length: 13 residues. The CDR3 DNA is TGTGCCAGCGAGGTCCCAGGGGGTGAAAAACTGTTTTTT. This sequence encodes CASEVPGGEKLFF.

The rearrangement links TRBV10-3 to TRBJ2-5; 15 bases map to TRBD2. The CDR3 spans 15 residues. Trimming removed 6 bases from V and 5 bases from J; junction bases left unmatched: 4. Germline CDR1 ENHRY, CDR2 SYGVKD. CDR3 loop: CAISGLAGGPETQYF. Written as DNA, the CDR3 is TGTGCCATCAGCGGACTAGCGGGGGGGCCCGAGACCCAGTACTTC.

This chain's CDR3 is CASSPLPTGRRLADTQYF. CDR3 DNA: TGTGCCAGCAGTCCCCTCCCCACCGGGCGGCGGCTCGCAGATACGCAGTATTTT. The chain employs TRBV6-6 and TRBJ2-3; D not resolved. The CDR3 totals 18 residues. With 5 bases removed from V and 4 bases from J, the gap between germline ends came to 25 bases. Germline loops: CDR1 MNHNY, CDR2 SVGAGI (reference sequence).

This clonotype was counted between two and nine times. The chain links TRBV7-2 to TRBJ2-3; the D is unclear. This CDR3 has 13 residues. The V end lost 3 bases, the J end lost 3 bases, and 7 bases lay between the germline ends. Germline-derived CDR1 and CDR2 are SGHTA and FQGNSA. The CDR3 loop reads CASSFVRTDTQYF. The CDR3, as DNA: TGTGCCAGCAGCTTCGTAAGAACAGATACGCAGTATTTT. Filled out from reference TRBV7-2 and TRBJ2-3, the complete variable domain reads GAGVSQSPSNKVTEKGKDVELRCDPISGHTALYWYRQSLGQGLEFLIYFQGNSAPDKSGLPSDRFSAERTGGSVSTLTIQRTQQEDSAVYLCASSFVRTDTQYFGPGTRLTVL.

The rearrangement uses TRBV12-3 or TRBV12-4 and TRBJ1-1; the D gene is possibly TRBD1 (5 bases). The CDR3 runs to 13 residues. V lost 6 bases to trimming and J lost 1 base, with 9 bases between them. This chain's CDR3 is CASRSGTNTEAFF. The CDR3 nucleotides are TGTGCCAGCAGGAGTGGGACGAACACTGAAGCTTTCTTT.

This chain links TRBV4-3 with TRBJ2-3; 9 bases are shared with TRBD2. V was clipped by 0 bases and J by 4 bases; unmatched bases: 8. The germline V gene has CDR1 LGHNA and CDR2 YSLEER. The CDR3 has 17 residues. Here the CDR3 DNA reads TGCGCCAGCAGCCAAGAACCGGGACTAGCCGCTCCAGATACGCAGTATTTT. This codes for CASSQEPGLAAPDTQYF.

This clonotype has more than one count but fewer than ten. The rearrangement uses TRBV6-2 or TRBV6-3 and TRBJ2-4; D unclear. The ends were cut back, 2 bases at V and 9 bases at J, with 14 bases in the middle. The CDR3 loop spans 14 amino acids. The V gene's germline CDR1 is MNHEY and CDR2 SVGEGT. The DNA for the CDR3 is TGTGCCAGCAGTTACCTCACGCTAGAAGGCATTCAGTACTTC. Translating gives CASSYLTLEGIQYF.

The sample holds a few counts of this clonotype. The chain has TRBV5-1 and TRBJ2-7; unclear D gene. Germline CDR1 SGHRS, CDR2 YFSETQ. The germline V and J ends were trimmed by 0 bases and 6 bases, with 16 bases remaining between them. The CDR3 totals 15 residues. DNA for the CDR3: TGCGCCAGCAGCTTGGCCCTAGGCCTGCCTCTCGAGCAGTACTTC. This codes for CASSLALGLPLEQYF.

This clonotype was seen a few times. The rearrangement uses TRBV9 and TRBJ2-1, with 9 bases that match TRBD2. The CDR3 sequence is 14 residues long. Germline trimming cut 4 bases from V and 4 bases from J; bases unmatched to any gene: 3. Germline V gene sequence: CDR1 SGDLS, CDR2 YYNGEE. CDR3 sequence: CASSRSGGYNEQFF. CDR3 in DNA: TGTGCCAGCAGCAGGAGCGGGGGGTACAATGAGCAGTTCTTC.

The chain recombines TRBV5-1 with TRBJ2-2; D is ambiguous. This CDR3 region has 16 residues. Looked up from germline, CDR1 is SGHRS and CDR2 is YFSETQ. Trimming shortened V by 2 bases and J by 1 base, and 12 bases separated the two germline ends. The CDR3 sequence: CASSLGPRVNTGELFF. In DNA, the CDR3 is TGCGCCAGCAGCTTAGGGCCCCGGGTGAACACCGGGGAGCTGTTTTTT. The full variable domain, its missing parts supplied by reference TRBV5-1 and TRBJ2-2, is KAGVTQTPRYLIKTRGQQVTLSCSPISGHRSVSWYQQTPGQGLQFLFEYFSETQRNKGNFPGRFSGRQFSNSRSEMNVSTLELGDSALYLCASSLGPRVNTGELFFGEGSRLTVL.

The CDR3 protein is CASSPAGQGVEGYTF. The CDR3 bases are TGTGCCAGCAGTCCTGCGGGACAGGGGGTGGAGGGCTACACCTTC. The chain joins TRBV7-9 to TRBJ1-2; 11 positions match TRBD1. The CDR3 has 15 residues. Losses at the gene ends were 6 bases for V and 8 bases for J; bases not matched to a gene: 11. CDR1 and CDR2 (germline): SEHNR, FQNEAQ (reference sequence).

The chain links TRBV9 to TRBJ2-3, with D uncertain. The germline gives CDR1 SGDLS, CDR2 YYNGEE. The CDR3 loop spans 15 amino acids. V lost 1 base and J lost 1, with 10 bases in between. The CDR3 coding sequence is TGTGCCAGCAGCGTAAGTGGGATCGGCACAGATACGCAGTATTTT. The encoded protein is CASSVSGIGTDTQYF.

The rearrangement links TRBV6-2 or TRBV6-3 to TRBJ2-1; TRBD2 matches 9 bases. The germline V gene encodes CDR1 MNHEY and CDR2 SVGEGT. The CDR3 contains 14 residues. J lost 9 bases, V lost 9 bases, and 12 bases had no gene match. This chain's CDR3 is CASTRTSAGSEQFF. DNA for the CDR3: TGTGCCAGTACCAGGACTAGCGCGGGAAGTGAGCAGTTCTTC.

The rearrangement uses TRBV5-1 and TRBJ2-2; the match to TRBD1 covers 8 bases. Germline V lookup: CDR1 SGHRS, CDR2 YFSETQ. With 0 bases clipped from V and 3 bases from J, the junction kept 4 bases outside the gene matches. This CDR3 has 16 amino acids. This CDR3 is CASSLAGTGYTGELFF. DNA for the CDR3: TGCGCCAGCAGCTTGGCGGGGACAGGATACACCGGGGAGCTGTTTTTT.

V usage is TRBV27 and J usage is TRBJ2-5; maybe TRBD2 (5 bases). Germline-derived CDR1 and CDR2 are MNHEY and SMNVEV (reference sequence). CDR3 length: 14 residues. V shed 4 bases and J shed 1 base, with 10 bases lying between them. The DNA for the CDR3 is TGTGCCAGCAGTTCGGCGGGTTCCCAAGAGACCCAGTACTTC. The encoded protein is CASSSAGSQETQYF.

Remarks on this clonotype: It is likely a read error, because the conserved phenylalanine at the end of the CDR3 is missing. The gene calls are TRBV24-1 and TRBJ2-4, with 9 positions matching TRBD1. This CDR3 contains 17 residues. Germline-derived CDR1 and CDR2 are KGHDR and SFDVKD. The ends lost 4 bases at V and 2 bases at J; junction bases unmatched: 8. DNA of the CDR3: TGTGCCACCAGTGAGGGACAGGGATTGGGGTCCAAAAACATTCAGTACTTA. Translation gives CATSEGQGLGSKNIQYL.

The chain couples TRBV7-9 to TRBJ1-1; D remains unclear. Germline CDR1 reads SEHNR; CDR2 reads FQNEAQ (reference sequence). This CDR3 spans 15 amino acids. V gave up 2 bases and J gave up 1 base, with 11 bases separating them. DNA for the CDR3: TGTGCCAGCAGCTTAATCCGCAGCCCGAACACTGAAGCTTTCTTT. Amino acids: CASSLIRSPNTEAFF.

The chain links TRBV20-1 to TRBJ2-5, with D possibly being TRBD1 (6 bases). This CDR3 has 13 amino acids. V shed 0 bases and J shed 4 bases, with 9 bases lying between them. Germline loops: CDR1 DFQATT, CDR2 SNEGSKA (reference sequence). CDR3: CSARETGLETQYF. The CDR3 DNA reads TGCAGTGCTAGAGAGACAGGCCTAGAGACCCAGTACTTC.

This clonotype turned up a few times. V and J are TRBV7-9 and TRBJ1-2, with D unclear. Trimming took 1 base from V and 8 from J, leaving 17 bases between them. Germline-derived CDR1 and CDR2 are SEHNR and FQNEAQ (reference sequence). This CDR3 comprises 15 residues. As DNA, the CDR3 is TGTGCCAGCAGCTTAGTCGGTTCGGCAGTAGGGGGCTACACCTTC. The encoded protein is CASSLVGSAVGGYTF.

The V and J genes are TRBV5-1 and TRBJ2-3, with D perhaps TRBD2 (6 bases). V lost 2 bases, J lost 0 bases, and 13 bases lay in between. The CDR3 is 16 residues long. The germline gives CDR1 SGHRS, CDR2 YFSETQ. CDR3 DNA: TGCGCCAGCAGCTTCGGAACTAGCTCCAGCACAGATACGCAGTATTTT. Translating it yields CASSFGTSSSTDTQYF.

This clonotype was seen only a few times. The chain joins TRBV7-6 to TRBJ2-7; tentative D call: TRBD1 (6 bases). The CDR3 totals 14 residues. Trimming shortened V by 5 bases and J by 1 base, and 12 bases separated the two germline ends. Germline CDR1 SGHVS, CDR2 FNYEAQ. As DNA, the CDR3 is TGTGCCAGCAGCGGAACCGGACAGTCCTACGAGCAGTACTTC. This codes for CASSGTGQSYEQYF.

In its sample, this clonotype was seen many times. The V gene is TRBV4-2, the J gene TRBJ2-2; 10 bases are a match to TRBD2. CDR3 length: 16 residues. The germline gives CDR1 LGHNA, CDR2 YNFKEQ. V gave up 5 bases and J gave up 7 bases; unmatched junction bases: 10. The CDR3 loop reads CASSNPGLATVGELFF. CDR3 coding DNA: TGTGCCAGCAGCAATCCGGGACTAGCGACCGTCGGGGAGCTGTTTTTT.

The chain recombines TRBV6-6 with TRBJ2-1; possible D gene TRBD2, 6 bases. Per germline, CDR1 MNHNY and CDR2 SVGAGI (reference sequence). The CDR3 spans 12 residues. Trimming stripped 6 bases from V and 10 bases from J, with 13 bases between. CDR3 in DNA: TGTGCCAGCAGCCCGGCCGGAGGGGAGCAGTTCTTC. It yields the protein CASSPAGGEQFF.

The rearrangement links TRBV11-2 to TRBJ2-5; TRBD2 matches at 7 bases. CDR1 and CDR2 (germline): SGHAT, FQNNGV. Trimming cost V 3 bases and J 1 base; bases outside gene matches: 8. CDR3 length: 16 residues. This chain's CDR3 is CASSFYPGGIQETQYF. Here the CDR3 DNA reads TGTGCCAGCAGCTTTTACCCCGGGGGGATCCAAGAGACCCAGTACTTC.

The V and J genes are TRBV30 and TRBJ2-7; D possibly corresponds to TRBD2 (5 bases). From germline, CDR1 is GTSNPN and CDR2 SVGIG (reference sequence). This CDR3 contains 12 residues. Trimming took 1 base from V and 9 from J, leaving 13 bases between them. Here the CDR3 reads CAWSGGGVGQYF. The CDR3 DNA reads as TGTGCCTGGAGTGGAGGAGGTGTCGGGCAGTACTTC. Full variable domain (rest looked up from reference TRBV30 and TRBJ2-7): SQTIHQWPATLVQPVGSPLSLECTVEGTSNPNLYWYRQAAGRGLQLLFYSVGIGQISSEVPQNLSASRPQDRQFILSSKKLLLSDSGFYLCAWSGGGVGQYFGPGTRLTVT.

This clonotype was found many times. The chain has TRBV6-4 and TRBJ2-1, with TRBD2 identical over 14 bases. The ends lost 0 bases at V and 8 bases at J; junction bases unmatched: 0. Germline-derived CDR1 and CDR2 are MRHNA and SNTAGT. The CDR3 extends over 15 amino acids. CDR3 nucleotides: TGTGCCAGCAGTGACTCGACTAGCGGGGGGGATGAGCAGTTCTTC. Its protein product is CASSDSTSGGDEQFF.

The chain links TRBV4-1 to TRBJ2-1; 12 bases agree with TRBD2. The V gene end was trimmed by 4 bases and the J gene end by 5 bases; junction bases not matched to a gene: 6. This CDR3 spans 16 amino acids. Germline CDR1 and CDR2: MGHRA and YSYEKL. The CDR3 DNA reads TGCGCCAGCAGCCCCAAGGGACTAGCGGGTAACAATGAGCAGTTCTTC. Translated, it gives CASSPKGLAGNNEQFF.

The gene calls are TRBV4-3 and TRBJ2-3; D is unresolved. CDR1 LGHNA and CDR2 YSLEER come from the germline V gene. The CDR3 totals 16 residues. Between the trimmed V and J ends, which lost 0 bases and 1 base, there was a span of 11 bases. The CDR3, as DNA: TGCGCCAGCAGCCAAGATGGCCCTGGAGGCACAGATACGCAGTATTTT. Translating it yields CASSQDGPGGTDTQYF.

This clonotype was seen only a few times. The chain uses TRBV5-5 and TRBJ2-7; TRBD1 might be the D (6 bases). CDR1 and CDR2 (germline): SGHKS, YYEKEE (reference sequence). This CDR3 is built from 14 residues. V dropped 2 bases and J dropped 0 bases, with 9 bases sitting between them. Here the CDR3 reads CASSFSGDSYEQYF. CDR3 bases: TGTGCCAGCAGCTTCTCAGGGGACTCCTACGAGCAGTACTTC. Combining the CDR3 with reference TRBV5-5 and TRBJ2-7 gives the whole variable domain DAGVTQSPTHLIKTRGQQVTLRCSPISGHKSVSWYQQVLGQGPQFIFQYYEKEERGRGNFPDRFSARQFPNYSSELNVNALLLGDSALYLCASSFSGDSYEQYFGPGTRLTVT.

The chain has TRBV20-1 and TRBJ2-6, with a tentative D call TRBD1 (5 bases). Trimming removed 6 bases at V and 4 bases at J, with 13 bases between. CDR3 length: 14 residues. Germline V gene sequence: CDR1 DFQATT, CDR2 SNEGSKA (reference sequence). The CDR3 region is CSAKKGSGANVLTF. The DNA of the CDR3 is TGCAGTGCAAAAAAGGGGTCCGGGGCCAACGTCCTGACTTTC.

This clonotype was seen only a few times. The V call is TRBV5-4, the J call TRBJ1-2; 7 bases match TRBD1. The CDR3 is 13 amino acids. Per the germline V gene, CDR1 is SGHNT and CDR2 is YYREEE (reference sequence). With 4 bases clipped from V and 4 bases from J, the junction kept 4 bases outside the gene matches. The CDR3 nucleotides read TGTGCCAGCAGCCTGACAGGGCCCTATGGCTACACCTTC. Translating gives CASSLTGPYGYTF.

This clonotype was seen a handful of times. The chain couples TRBV20-1 to TRBJ2-5, with 12 bases matching TRBD2. V was pared by 4 bases and J by 4 bases, with 4 bases of the junction left unmatched. CDR1 and CDR2 from the germline V gene are DFQATT and SNEGSKA (reference sequence). This CDR3 region has 14 residues. The CDR3, as DNA: TGCAGTGCTACTAGCGGGGGGGCTGGAGAGACCCAGTACTTC. This sequence encodes CSATSGGAGETQYF.